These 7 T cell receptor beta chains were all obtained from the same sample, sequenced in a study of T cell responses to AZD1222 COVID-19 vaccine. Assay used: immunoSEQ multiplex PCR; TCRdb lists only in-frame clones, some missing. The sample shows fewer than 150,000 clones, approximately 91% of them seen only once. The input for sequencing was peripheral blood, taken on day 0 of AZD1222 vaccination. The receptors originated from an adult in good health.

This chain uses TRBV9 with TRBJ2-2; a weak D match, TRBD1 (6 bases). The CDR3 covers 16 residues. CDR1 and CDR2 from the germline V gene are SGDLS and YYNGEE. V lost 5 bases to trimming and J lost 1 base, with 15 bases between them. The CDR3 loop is CASRRGSGVNTGELFF. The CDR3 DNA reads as TGTGCCAGCAGGAGGGGGAGTGGGGTGAACACCGGGGAGCTGTTTTTT.

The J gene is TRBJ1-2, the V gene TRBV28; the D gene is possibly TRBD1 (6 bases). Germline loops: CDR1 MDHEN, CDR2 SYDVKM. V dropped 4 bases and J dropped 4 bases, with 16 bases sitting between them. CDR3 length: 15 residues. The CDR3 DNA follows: TGTGCCAGCAGTTCAGGACGCGGGGGCTCCTATGGCTACACCTTC. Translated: CASSSGRGGSYGYTF.

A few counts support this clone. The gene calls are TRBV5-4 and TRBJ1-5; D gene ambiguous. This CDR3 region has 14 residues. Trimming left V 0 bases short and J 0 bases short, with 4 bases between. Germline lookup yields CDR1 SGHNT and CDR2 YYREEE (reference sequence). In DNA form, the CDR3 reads TGTGCCAGCAGCTTGGAGGGTAGCAATCAGCCCCAGCATTTT. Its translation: CASSLEGSNQPQHF.

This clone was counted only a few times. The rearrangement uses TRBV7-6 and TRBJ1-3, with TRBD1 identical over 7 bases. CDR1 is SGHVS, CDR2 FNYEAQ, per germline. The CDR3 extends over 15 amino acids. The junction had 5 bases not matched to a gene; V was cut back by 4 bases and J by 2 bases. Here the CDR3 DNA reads TGTGCCAGCAGCTCCCAAGGGGGCCCTGGAAACACCATATATTTT. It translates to CASSSQGGPGNTIYF.

The CDR3 here is CASSEWANEAFF. The CDR3 DNA is TGCGCCAGCAGTGAATGGGCCAATGAAGCTTTCTTT. The chain links TRBV10-2 to TRBJ1-1; D is undetermined. The CDR3 is 12 residues long. The V and J ends lost 3 bases and 7 bases respectively, with 9 bases between them. Germline values: CDR1 WSHSY, CDR2 SAAADI.

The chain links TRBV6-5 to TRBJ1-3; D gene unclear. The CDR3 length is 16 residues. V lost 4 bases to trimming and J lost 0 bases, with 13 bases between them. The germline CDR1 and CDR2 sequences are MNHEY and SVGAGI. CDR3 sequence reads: CASSSGVSLSGNTIYF. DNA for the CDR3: TGTGCCAGCAGTTCCGGGGTCAGCCTCTCTGGAAACACCATATATTTT.

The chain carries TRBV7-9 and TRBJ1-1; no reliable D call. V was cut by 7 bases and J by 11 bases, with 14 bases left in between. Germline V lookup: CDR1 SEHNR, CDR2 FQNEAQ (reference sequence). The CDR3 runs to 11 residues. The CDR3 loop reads CASTRWAEAFF. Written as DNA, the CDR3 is TGTGCCAGCACCCGATGGGCGGAGGCTTTCTTT.